This TCR beta chain was observed in a study of T cell responses to AZD1222 COVID-19 vaccine. V trimming: 2 bases; J trimming: 1 base; junction bases outside the gene matches: 5. CDR1 is SEHNR, CDR2 FQNEAQ, per germline (reference sequence). The CDR3 contains 17 residues. Here immunoSEQ multiplex PCR was the method, and the copy in TCRdb shows in-frame clones only, minus some. The data show 200,000 or so clones, under 95% seen once. This TCR was recovered from an adult who received the AZD1222 COVID-19 vaccine. The sequencing here drew on peripheral blood, taken 28 days after the second AZD1222 dose. This chain links TRBV7-9 with TRBJ2-2, with TRBD1 matching over 9 bases. The CDR3 region has the DNA TGTGCCAGCAGCTTATTATCGGGACAGGGGAACACCGGGGAGCTGTTTTTT. This encodes CASSLLSGQGNTGELFF.